Described below is a single T cell receptor (beta chain) sequence and its context. Its target is unknown. Looked up from germline, CDR1 is WNHNN and CDR2 is SYGVQD (reference sequence). The CDR3 runs to 12 residues. Vbeta (60) and Jbeta (13) primers were used in the PCR. The data were produced by immunoSEQ multiplex PCR, yet TCRdb's version contains in-frame clones alone and is incomplete. The table includes under 200,000 clones, about 80% detected once. The entry originates in a study of cytomegalovirus exposure and HLA in healthy donors. Overall study results and limits: Common viral pathogens were later found to be apparently linked to several of the most significant clusters. Among immune exposure information, only CMV serostatus was available.

The chain links TRBV10-1 to TRBJ2-5, with TRBD1 matching 8 bases. The J call may not be correct, given that the DNA end is closer to TRBJ2-7. The sequence was collected from a woman aged 40-49 years in good health and CMV-seronegative. The sample was PBMCs. The CDR3, as DNA: TGCGCCAGCAGGGGGACAGGCGGCGAGCAGTACTTC. Amino acid sequence: CASRGTGGEQYF.